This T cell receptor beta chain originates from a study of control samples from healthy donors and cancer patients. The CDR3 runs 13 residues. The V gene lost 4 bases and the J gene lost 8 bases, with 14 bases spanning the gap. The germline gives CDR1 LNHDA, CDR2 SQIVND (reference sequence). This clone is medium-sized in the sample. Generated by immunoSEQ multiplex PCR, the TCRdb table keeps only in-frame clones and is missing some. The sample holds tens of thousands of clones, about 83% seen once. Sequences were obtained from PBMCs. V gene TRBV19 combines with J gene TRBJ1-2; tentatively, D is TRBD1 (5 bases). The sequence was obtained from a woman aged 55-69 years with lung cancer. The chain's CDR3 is CASSNAGVSGYTF. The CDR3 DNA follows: TGTGCCAGTAGTAATGCGGGGGTGTCGGGCTACACCTTC.